The 29 T cell receptor beta chains presented below share a single source sample, sequenced in a study of cytomegalovirus exposure and HLA in healthy donors. Primers included in the PCR were 60 Vbeta and 13 Jbeta primers. TCRdb's table, derived via immunoSEQ multiplex PCR, lists solely in-frame clones and lacks some. The sample holds around 160,000 clones, 60% to 85% seen once. The sequenced material came from PBMCs. These receptors came from a man in his fifties in good health and CMV-seropositive.

V usage is TRBV19 and J usage is TRBJ2-7; no reliable D call. CDR1 and CDR2 (germline): LNHDA, SQIVND (reference sequence). This CDR3 comprises 14 residues. Trimming pared 5 bases from V and 2 bases from J, leaving 13 bases between. CDR3 coding DNA: TGTGCCAGTAGTTCACAGCTTTCTACCTACGAGCAGTACTTC. Its protein product is CASSSQLSTYEQYF.

The chain is built from TRBV4-1 and TRBJ2-1, with TRBD2 matching over 8 bases. In germline, CDR1 is MGHRA, CDR2 YSYEKL. V lost 5 bases to trimming and J lost 2 bases; unmatched junction nucleotides: 8. The CDR3 extends over 16 amino acids. The DNA for the CDR3 is TGCGCCAGCAGCTCTCGAGCGGGGGCAACCTACAATGAGCAGTTCTTC. It encodes CASSSRAGATYNEQFF.

This rearrangement joins TRBV6-5 to TRBJ1-4, with 8 nucleotides matching TRBD1. Unmatched junction bases numbered 7, after V lost 6 bases and J lost 7 bases. The CDR3 has 14 residues. CDR1 is MNHEY, CDR2 SVGAGI, per germline. The CDR3 nucleotides read TGTGCCAGCAGATTCGGGACAGGTTTTGAAAAACTGTTTTTT. This sequence encodes CASRFGTGFEKLFF.

The chain couples TRBV23-1 to TRBJ2-5; 9 bases match TRBD1. Being an ORF, TRBV23-1 has a function that is uncertain. The CDR3 consists of 17 residues. V was pared by 0 bases and J by 3 bases, with 8 bases of the junction left unmatched. The CDR3 sequence: CASSQSKGTGREETQYF. As DNA, the CDR3 is TGCGCCAGCAGTCAATCGAAGGGGACAGGGAGGGAAGAGACCCAGTACTTC.

CDR3 DNA sequence: TGTGCCAGCAGCCTGGGTCGAGCGGGGGGCTCTGGAAACACCATATATTTT. The encoded protein is CASSLGRAGGSGNTIYF. This rearrangement joins TRBV7-9 to TRBJ1-3; possibly TRBD1 for D (5 bases). V was trimmed by 5 bases and J by 0 bases, leaving 17 bases between them. In germline, CDR1 is SEHNR, CDR2 FQNEAQ (reference sequence). CDR3 length: 17 amino acids.

This chain uses TRBV6-1 with TRBJ2-7, with 11 positions matching TRBD1. After removal of 4 bases from V and 8 bases from J, the junction contained 4 bases not matched to a gene. The CDR3 loop spans 13 amino acids. CDR1 is MNHNS and CDR2 is SASEGT in the germline V gene. This CDR3 is CASSAGQGVQQYF. The CDR3 DNA reads as TGTGCCAGCAGTGCGGGACAGGGGGTCCAGCAGTACTTC.

The V and J genes are TRBV4-3 and TRBJ2-1; 11 positions agree with TRBD2. This CDR3 comprises 18 residues. The J segment lost 5 bases and the V segment lost 3 bases, leaving 12 bases of the junction unmatched. Germline V gives CDR1 LGHNA, CDR2 YSLEER. CDR3 residues: CASSQGAQTSGGHNEQFF. The CDR3 DNA is TGCGCCAGCAGCCAGGGCGCACAAACTAGCGGGGGCCACAATGAGCAGTTCTTC.

The chain combines TRBV5-4 with TRBJ1-2; weak D call: TRBD1 (5 bases). The CDR3 has 17 residues. V was pared by 2 bases and J by 2 bases, with 19 bases between. The germline V gene encodes CDR1 SGHNT and CDR2 YYREEE (reference sequence). CDR3 sequence (DNA): TGTGCCAGCAGCTTCAACGCCAGGGCCCGGATCAACTATGGCTACACCTTC. Its protein product is CASSFNARARINYGYTF.

This clone was recorded only once. This chain connects TRBV19 to TRBJ1-5; D may be TRBD1 (5 bases). The V and J ends lost 3 bases and 2 bases respectively, with 11 bases between them. The CDR3 loop spans 15 amino acids. Germline-derived CDR1 and CDR2 are LNHDA and SQIVND (reference sequence). The CDR3 nucleotides are TGTGCCAGTAGTATGCGGGACCTAGGCAATCAGCCCCAGCATTTT. This gives the protein CASSMRDLGNQPQHF. Filled out from reference TRBV19 and TRBJ1-5, the complete variable domain reads DGGITQSPKYLFRKEGQNVTLSCEQNLNHDAMYWYRQDPGQGLRLIYYSQIVNDFQKGDIAEGYSVSREKKESFPLTVTSAQKNPTAFYLCASSMRDLGNQPQHFGDGTRLSIL.

This rearrangement joins TRBV9 to TRBJ2-3, with D tentatively TRBD1 (5 bases). Per the germline V gene, CDR1 is SGDLS and CDR2 is YYNGEE. The CDR3 sequence is 14 residues long. V lost 1 base, J lost 5 bases, and 11 bases lay in between. CDR3 amino acids: CASSVTSGQDTQYF. DNA of the CDR3: TGTGCCAGCAGCGTAACCTCCGGACAAGATACGCAGTATTTT.

V is TRBV19 and J is TRBJ1-6, with 9 bases aligning to TRBD1. There are 14 residues in the CDR3. Looked up from germline, CDR1 is LNHDA and CDR2 is SQIVND (reference sequence). With 5 bases clipped from V and 10 bases from J, the junction kept 6 bases outside the gene matches. CDR3 DNA sequence: TGTGCCAGTAGTCCCGACAGGGGGAGGTCACCCCTCCACTTT. Amino acid sequence: CASSPDRGRSPLHF.

In DNA, the CDR3 is TGTGCCAGCAGCGCCCCCCGGGGGGACTATGGCTACACCTTC. Translating gives CASSAPRGDYGYTF. The chain carries TRBV9 and TRBJ1-2; TRBD1 is a possible D gene (5 bases). The CDR3 runs to 14 residues. Germline values: CDR1 SGDLS, CDR2 YYNGEE. The V end lost 3 bases, the J end lost 3 bases, and 12 bases lay between the germline ends.

In this sample, this clone turned up a few times. The CDR3 DNA sequence: TGTGCCAGTAGTATGGATGGACTAGCGGGGGGGCCCAATGAGCAGTTCTTC. Its protein is CASSMDGLAGGPNEQFF. This chain joins TRBV19 and TRBJ2-1; 15 bases are shared with TRBD2. The CDR3 loop spans 17 amino acids. Trimming at V came to 3 bases and at J to 6 bases, leaving 6 bases not matched to a gene. The germline V gene has CDR1 LNHDA and CDR2 SQIVND (reference sequence).

V gene TRBV2 combines with J gene TRBJ2-5; 7 nucleotides agree with TRBD1. The ends lost 5 bases at V and 1 base at J; junction bases unmatched: 4. CDR1 SNHLY and CDR2 FYNNEI come from the germline V gene. The CDR3 length is 14 residues. The CDR3 is CASSWDSPQETQYF. CDR3 nucleotides: TGTGCCAGCAGTTGGGACAGTCCCCAAGAGACCCAGTACTTC.

The chain links TRBV6-5 to TRBJ2-1; a weak D match, TRBD1 (6 bases). There are 13 residues in the CDR3. With 10 bases removed from V and 3 bases from J, the gap between germline ends came to 13 bases. Germline V CDR1 and CDR2: MNHEY, SVGAGI. The CDR3 sequence: CATMDRDYNEQFF. CDR3 bases: TGTGCCACCATGGACAGAGACTACAATGAGCAGTTCTTC.

This clone was counted a single time. The J gene is TRBJ1-5, the V gene TRBV11-2, with D possibly being TRBD1 (5 bases). This CDR3 has 15 residues. CDR1 and CDR2 from the germline V gene are SGHAT and FQNNGV. V was cut by 5 bases and J by 9 bases, with 20 bases left in between. CDR3 loop: CASSLEGGGASPQHF. The CDR3 bases are TGTGCCAGCAGCCTGGAGGGCGGGGGAGCATCGCCCCAGCATTTT.

This rearrangement joins TRBV6-5 to TRBJ1-4, with TRBD1 identical over 10 bases. V shed 7 bases, J shed 7 bases, and the junction held 9 bases outside the gene matches. The germline V gene encodes CDR1 MNHEY and CDR2 SVGAGI. The CDR3 covers 15 residues. CDR3 sequence reads: CASTPGRTGGEKLFF. CDR3 DNA: TGTGCCAGCACTCCCGGGAGGACAGGGGGTGAAAAACTGTTTTTT.

This clone came up a few times. V gene TRBV28 combines with J gene TRBJ1-3; TRBD1 might be the D (5 bases). Trimming removed 6 bases at V and 9 bases at J, with 9 bases between. The germline V gene has CDR1 MDHEN and CDR2 SYDVKM. This CDR3 region has 11 residues. The CDR3 nucleotides are TGTGCCAGCAGCAGGGAGGGCACCATATATTTT. Its translation is CASSREGTIYF.

The V and J genes are TRBV6-6 and TRBJ1-3; possible D gene TRBD1, 6 bases. Germline CDR1 is MNHNY and CDR2 is SVGAGI (reference sequence). The CDR3 contains 13 residues. Trimming left V 6 bases short and J 8 bases short, with 14 bases between. CDR3: CASSQQGSDTIYF. The CDR3 nucleotides read TGTGCCAGCAGCCAACAGGGTTCGGACACCATATATTTT.

This clone was seen a handful of times. The J gene is TRBJ1-2, the V gene TRBV16, with a possible D match to TRBD1 (6 bases). Trimming pared 0 bases from V and 7 bases from J, leaving 9 bases between. Germline CDR1 reads KGHSY; CDR2 reads FQNENV. The CDR3 consists of 13 residues. CDR3 in DNA: TGTGCCAGCAGCCAATCAGAGGGGGTTGGCTACACCTTC. It is translated as CASSQSEGVGYTF. The whole variable domain, remainder taken from reference TRBV16 and TRBJ1-2, is GEEVAQTPKHLVRGEGQKAKLYCAPIKGHSYVFWYQQVLKNEFKFLISFQNENVFDETGMPKERFSAKCLPNSPCSLEIQATKLEDSAVYFCASSQSEGVGYTFGSGTRLTVV.

The chain carries TRBV28 and TRBJ1-5; the D is unclear. Looked up from germline, CDR1 is MDHEN and CDR2 is SYDVKM. With 8 bases removed from V and 5 bases from J, the gap between germline ends came to 13 bases. There are 13 residues in the CDR3. The CDR3 DNA reads as TGTGCCAGCCACCGAGGAGATTATCAGCCCCAGCATTTT. Protein sequence: CASHRGDYQPQHF.

This clone was recorded a few times. The rearrangement links TRBV28 to TRBJ1-1, with D possibly matching TRBD1 (5 bases). V dropped 3 bases and J dropped 4 bases, with 15 bases sitting between them. Germline V gene sequence: CDR1 MDHEN, CDR2 SYDVKM. The CDR3 spans 15 residues. CDR3 residues: CASSLSSGLRTEAFF. CDR3 in DNA: TGTGCCAGCAGTTTGAGTTCAGGGCTTCGCACTGAAGCTTTCTTT.

The genes are TRBV6-6 and TRBJ1-2; 10 bases are shared with TRBD1. The CDR3 runs to 13 residues. Germline trimming cut 6 bases from V and 8 bases from J; bases unmatched to any gene: 6. Per the germline V gene, CDR1 is MNHNY and CDR2 is SVGAGI (reference sequence). In nucleotides, the CDR3 is TGTGCCAGCAGCCCGACAGGGGGCATGGGCTACACCTTC. Amino acid sequence: CASSPTGGMGYTF.

The chain links TRBV20-1 to TRBJ1-2; D is unresolved. The CDR3 runs to 9 residues. Germline assignment: CDR1 DFQATT and CDR2 SNEGSKA (reference sequence). In DNA form, the CDR3 reads TGCACCCCTTCCCGGGGCTACACCTTC. It codes for CTPSRGYTF.

The rearrangement joins TRBV5-1 to TRBJ2-3; D may be TRBD1 (6 bases). CDR1 and CDR2 (germline): SGHRS, YFSETQ. The CDR3 spans 15 residues. Trimming removed 4 bases from V and 6 bases from J, with 18 bases in between. The CDR3 bases are TGCGCCAGCAGCAGTGAGAACAGGGTCCAGGATACGCAGTATTTT. Translation gives CASSSENRVQDTQYF.

This chain joins TRBV4-2 and TRBJ1-5; D perhaps matches TRBD1 (6 bases). The CDR3 loop spans 15 amino acids. Germline V gene data show CDR1 as LGHNA and CDR2 as YNFKEQ. V lost 0 bases to trimming and J lost 6 bases, with 12 bases between them. The CDR3: CASSQERTVGQPQHF. The CDR3 DNA is TGTGCCAGCAGCCAAGAACGGACAGTAGGTCAGCCCCAGCATTTT.

The CDR3: CASRLAGPYEQYF. CDR3 in DNA: TGTGCCAGCAGACTAGCGGGGCCCTACGAGCAGTACTTC. The chain carries TRBV6-5 and TRBJ2-7, with 10 positions matching TRBD2. Germline lookup yields CDR1 MNHEY and CDR2 SVGAGI. V trimming: 6 bases; J trimming: 2 bases; junction bases outside the gene matches: 1. This CDR3 is built from 13 residues.

This clone appeared a single time. The chain carries TRBV7-9 and TRBJ1-4; TRBD1 matches 7 bases. Germline lookup yields CDR1 SEHNR and CDR2 FQNEAQ (reference sequence). The CDR3 length is 15 residues. The V segment lost 4 bases and the J segment 7 bases; nucleotides outside the gene matches: 9. The DNA for the CDR3 is TGTGCCAGCAGCTCGCCGACAGGGATAGGTGAAAAACTGTTTTTT. It yields the protein CASSSPTGIGEKLFF.

Here the CDR3 DNA reads TGTGCCAGTAGTTTCGCACAGGCAGACACCATATATTTT. It translates to CASSFAQADTIYF. V is TRBV19 and J is TRBJ1-3, with D possibly TRBD1 on 5 matching bases. The CDR3 spans 13 residues. The germline CDR1 and CDR2 sequences are LNHDA and SQIVND (reference sequence). V was shortened by 5 bases and J by 8 bases, with 13 bases between the two germline ends. The whole variable domain, remainder taken from reference TRBV19 and TRBJ1-3, is DGGITQSPKYLFRKEGQNVTLSCEQNLNHDAMYWYRQDPGQGLRLIYYSQIVNDFQKGDIAEGYSVSREKKESFPLTVTSAQKNPTAFYLCASSFAQADTIYFGEGSWLTVV.